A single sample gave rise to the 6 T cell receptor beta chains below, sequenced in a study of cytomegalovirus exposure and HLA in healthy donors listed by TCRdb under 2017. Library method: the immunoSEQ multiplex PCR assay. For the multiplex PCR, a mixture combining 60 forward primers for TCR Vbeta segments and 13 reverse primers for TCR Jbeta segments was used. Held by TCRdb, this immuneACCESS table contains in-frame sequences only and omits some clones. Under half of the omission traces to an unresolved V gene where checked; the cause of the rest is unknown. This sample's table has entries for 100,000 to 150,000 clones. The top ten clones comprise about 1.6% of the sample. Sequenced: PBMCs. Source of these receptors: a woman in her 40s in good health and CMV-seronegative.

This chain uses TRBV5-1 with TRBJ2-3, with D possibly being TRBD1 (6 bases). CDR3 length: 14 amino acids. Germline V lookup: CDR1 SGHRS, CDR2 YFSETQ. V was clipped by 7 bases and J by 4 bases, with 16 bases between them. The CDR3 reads CASSPSRGSDTQYF. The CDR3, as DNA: TGCGCCAGCTCTCCGAGTAGGGGGTCAGATACGCAGTATTTT.

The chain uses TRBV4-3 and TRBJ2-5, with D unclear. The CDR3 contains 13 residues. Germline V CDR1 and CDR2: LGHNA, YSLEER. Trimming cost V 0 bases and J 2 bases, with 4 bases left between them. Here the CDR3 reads CASSQDPQETQYF. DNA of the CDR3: TGCGCCAGCAGCCAAGATCCACAAGAGACCCAGTACTTC.

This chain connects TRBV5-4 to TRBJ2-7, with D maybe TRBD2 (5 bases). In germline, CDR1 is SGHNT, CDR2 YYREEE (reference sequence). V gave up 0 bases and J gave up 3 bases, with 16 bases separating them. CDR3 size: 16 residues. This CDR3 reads CASSLGAPGSFYEQYF. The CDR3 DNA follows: TGTGCCAGCAGCTTGGGCGCACCGGGGTCCTTCTACGAGCAGTACTTC.

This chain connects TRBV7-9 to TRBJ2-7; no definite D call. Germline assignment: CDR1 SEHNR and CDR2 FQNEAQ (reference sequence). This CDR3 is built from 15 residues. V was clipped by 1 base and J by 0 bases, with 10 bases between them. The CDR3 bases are TGTGCCAGCAGCTTAGGTCCCTCCCTCTCCTACGAGCAGTACTTC. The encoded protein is CASSLGPSLSYEQYF.

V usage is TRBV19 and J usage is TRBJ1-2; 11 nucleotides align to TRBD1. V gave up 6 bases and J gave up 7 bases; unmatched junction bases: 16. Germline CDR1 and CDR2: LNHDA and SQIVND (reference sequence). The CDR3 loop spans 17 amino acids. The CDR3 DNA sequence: TGTGCCAGTAGGCACCCGGGACAGGGGGAATCACAGGGTGGCTACACCTTC. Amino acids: CASRHPGQGESQGGYTF.

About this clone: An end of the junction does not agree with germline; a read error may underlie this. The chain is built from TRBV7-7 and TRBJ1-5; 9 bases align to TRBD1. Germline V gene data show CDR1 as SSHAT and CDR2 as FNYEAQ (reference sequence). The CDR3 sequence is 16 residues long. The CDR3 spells CASSMGFDRGYQPQHF. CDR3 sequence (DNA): TGTGCTAGCAGTATGGGGTTCGACAGGGGGTATCAGCCCCAGCATTTT.